This TCR beta chain was profiled in a study of OX40 agonist ivuxolimab in advanced cancers. Study-wide context: Ivuxolimab was delivered to patients intravenously every 2 weeks at doses spanning 0.01 to 10 mg/kg. Each dose-escalation patient presented with hepatocellular carcinoma, melanoma, renal cell or head and neck cancer. Participants averaged around 60 years of age (range roughly 23 to 79) and were roughly 83% male.

The CDR3 covers 14 residues. Deletions cut 3 bases from V and 5 bases from J, with 13 bases between. Germline assignment: CDR1 LNHDA and CDR2 SQIVND (reference sequence). Sequencing was performed with immunoSEQ multiplex PCR; in TCRdb, only in-frame clones are kept and a portion is missing. The table lists tens of thousands of clones, over 70% of them singletons. Blood was sampled at baseline, cycle 4 day 1, and cycle 7 day 1. Sequences were derived from CD4+ or CD8+ T cells sorted from blood, sampled in a trial of the OX40 agonist ivuxolimab. This receptor was identified in an adult with an advanced solid tumor such as melanoma, head and neck, liver or kidney cancer. The chain employs TRBV19 and TRBJ2-5; D unresolved. The CDR3 DNA reads as TGTGCCAGTAGTATTCGGCAGGACCGCGAGACCCAGTACTTC. Translation: CASSIRQDRETQYF.